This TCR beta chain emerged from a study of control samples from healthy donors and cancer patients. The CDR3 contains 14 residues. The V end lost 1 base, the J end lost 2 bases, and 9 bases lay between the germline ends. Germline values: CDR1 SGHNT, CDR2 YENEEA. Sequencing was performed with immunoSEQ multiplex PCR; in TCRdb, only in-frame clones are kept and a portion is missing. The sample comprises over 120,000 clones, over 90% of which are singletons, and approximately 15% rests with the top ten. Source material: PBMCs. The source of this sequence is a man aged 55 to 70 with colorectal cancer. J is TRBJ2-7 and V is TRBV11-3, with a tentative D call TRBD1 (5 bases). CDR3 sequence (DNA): TGTGCCAGCAGCTTAGGGGGCTATCCCTACGAGCAGTACTTC. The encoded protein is CASSLGGYPYEQYF.